This TCR beta chain was profiled in a study of cytomegalovirus exposure and HLA in healthy donors. Findings and limits, study-wide: As confirmed in vitro, a few CMV-associated chains were specific for CMV antigens.

The V end lost 2 bases, the J end lost 5 bases, and 9 bases lay between the germline ends. CDR3 length: 14 residues. CDR1 SSHAT and CDR2 FNYEAQ come from the germline V gene (reference sequence). As concerns this clone: The antigen is not known.

Amplification used 60 Vbeta primers and 13 Jbeta primers. The repertoire was sequenced with immunoSEQ multiplex PCR; TCRdb's copy has only in-frame clones and lacks some. The data contain some 90,000 clones, roughly 81% of them singletons. The sequenced sample consisted of PBMCs. The source of this sequence is a man aged 35 to 55 in good health and CMV-seronegative. The chain joins TRBV7-7 to TRBJ2-2; D is undetermined. CDR3 DNA sequence: TGTGCCAGCAGCTTAAAGGAGAGAACCGGGGAGCTGTTTTTT. Amino acids: CASSLKERTGELFF.